This is a list of T cell receptor beta chains from one sample in a study of blood T cell repertoires in COVID-19. Measured with immunoSEQ multiplex PCR; TCRdb has only the in-frame clones, and not every one. The sample consists of approximately 110,000 clones, around 78% of them appearing once. What was sequenced was peripheral blood. The receptors originated from a woman aged 55-69 years with acute or convalescent COVID-19. Each CDR3 is given with its conserved first and last residue. A D gene is named only where the DNA matches it firmly. Rows may omit the clone size; those that give it use once, few, many or a size class.

v_gene	j_gene	d_gene	abundance	len	CDR3nt	CDR3aa
TRBV11-1	TRBJ2-1	NA	NA	15	TGTGCCAGCAGCCCAGCTCCGCGGGTTCGGGATGAGCAGTTCTTC	CASSPAPRVRDEQFF
TRBV6-5	TRBJ1-5	TRBD1	NA	13	TGTGCCAGCGACAGGGATGGCAATCAGCCCCAGCATTTT	CASDRDGNQPQHF
TRBV12-3/TRBV12-4	TRBJ1-4	NA	NA	13	TGTGCCAGCCACGACGGGGGTAATGAAAAACTGTTTTTT	CASHDGGNEKLFF
TRBV30	TRBJ2-3	TRBD2	NA	15	TGTGCCTGTCAAGGACTAGCCGCGGGCACAGATACGCAGTATTTT	CACQGLAAGTDTQYF
TRBV5-1	TRBJ1-6	TRBD1	NA	15	TGCGCCAGCAGCTTGCTGGGACAGGGGGCTTCACCCCTCCACTTT	CASSLLGQGASPLHF
TRBV12-5	TRBJ1-1	TRBD1	NA	13	TGTGCTAGTGGGACAGGGCTGAACACTGAAGCTTTCTTT	CASGTGLNTEAFF
TRBV30	TRBJ1-2	NA	NA	12	TGTGCCTGGGCCTCGGGGGGCGGGGGCTACACCTTC	CAWASGGGGYTF
TRBV5-4	TRBJ2-2	NA	many	14	TGTGCCAGCAGCTTGGCCGGGAACACCGGGGAGCTGTTTTTT	CASSLAGNTGELFF
TRBV28	TRBJ1-5	TRBD1	few	15	TGTGCCAGCAGTGTACAGGGGGCGAGCAATCAGCCCCAGCATTTT	CASSVQGASNQPQHF
TRBV7-9	TRBJ2-2	NA	NA	13	TGTGCCAGCAGCTCCCAGATGACCGGGGAGCTGTTTTTT	CASSSQMTGELFF
TRBV5-8	TRBJ1-2	NA	NA	14	TGTGCCAGCAGCTTGGCCCCGGGGGAATATGGCTACACCTTC	CASSLAPGEYGYTF
TRBV10-3	TRBJ2-5	TRBD1	NA	16	TGTGCCACCCAACATCATACAGGGGGCGCAGGGGAGACCCAGTACTTC	CATQHHTGGAGETQYF
TRBV4-1	TRBJ1-2	NA	NA	13	TGCGCCAGCAGCCAGGGAGTGAACTATGGCTACACCTTC	CASSQGVNYGYTF
TRBV28	TRBJ1-1	NA	few	12	TGTGCCAGCAGACTGCAGGGGACTGAAGCTTTCTTT	CASRLQGTEAFF
TRBV7-3	TRBJ2-2	TRBD1	NA	16	TGTGCCAGCAGCTTACGGACAGGGACGAACACCGGGGAGCTGTTTTTT	CASSLRTGTNTGELFF
TRBV20-1	TRBJ1-6	NA	NA	13	TGCAGTGCTAGTCTCCTGGACGGGGCACCCCTCCACTTT	CSASLLDGAPLHF
TRBV11-2	TRBJ1-2	NA	NA	15	TGTGCCAGCAGCTTAGGAGTGGGGCTTATCAGCGGCTACACCTTC	CASSLGVGLISGYTF
TRBV28	TRBJ2-1	NA	NA	16	TGTGCCAGCAGTTTACCGAGCGGAATCTCCTACAATGAGCAGTTCTTC	CASSLPSGISYNEQFF
TRBV7-9	TRBJ2-1	TRBD2	NA	13	TGTGCCAGCAGCACAAGCGGGAGCAATGAGCAGTTCTTC	CASSTSGSNEQFF
TRBV7-2	TRBJ2-3	TRBD1	NA	13	TGTGCCAGCAGCCTACAGGGGCAAGATACGCAGTATTTT	CASSLQGQDTQYF
TRBV30	TRBJ1-5	NA	NA	13	TGTGCCTGGAGTGTACGGGGGGATCAGCCCCAGCATTTT	CAWSVRGDQPQHF
TRBV30	TRBJ2-7	NA	NA	12	TGTGCCTGGGGAGGGGCGTTTTTCGAGCAGTACTTC	CAWGGAFFEQYF